This TCR beta chain was sequenced in a study of shared clonotypes between healthy human individuals. Sequencing used immunoSEQ multiplex PCR; TCRdb keeps in-frame clones, though not all of them. The sample yields nearly 2 million clones, roughly 94% seen once. About this clone itself: Its matching antigen is unknown.

Study-level findings and limits: The naive CD4 repertoires of several donors were compared, and approximately 5.3% of clonotypes were shared. Rarefaction showed sorted-subset sequencing was incomplete despite large depth.

CDR3 size: 16 residues. The germline V gene encodes CDR1 MNHEY and CDR2 SMNVEV (reference sequence). V was clipped by 5 bases and J by 2 bases; unmatched bases: 10. Naivety among CD8 cells was defined by CD45RO negativity and positive CCR7 selection, thereby excluding terminally differentiated effector memory CD45RA+ cells. HIV-negative, healthy adults without recent acute infections or vaccinations were the donors. The rearrangement uses TRBV27 and TRBJ1-1; 8 nucleotides agree with TRBD1. This TCR was recovered from a man younger than 35 in good health. Specimen: naive CD8+ T cells sorted from blood. In DNA, the CDR3 is TGTGCCAGCAGTCCCTCTCAGGGGGCGTTTAACACTGAAGCTTTCTTT. It yields the protein CASSPSQGAFNTEAFF.